Below are 26 T cell receptor beta chains sequenced from a single sample in a study of T cell responses to AZD1222 COVID-19 vaccine (dated by TCRdb to 2020 to 2022). In the paper's terms, the time point label means: baseline before first vaccination. Library prep was done by the immunoSEQ multiplex PCR assay. Here the immuneACCESS table is served through TCRdb, limited to in-frame sequences with V and J called. Missing clones are a known gap in these copies; in checked studies unresolved V genes cover under half, and the rest lacks a known reason. The sample data list about 190,000 clones, and about 92% of these were observed just once. In total, the top ten clones hold 1% to 1.5% of the sample. The sequencing here drew on peripheral blood, taken on day 0 of AZD1222 vaccination. The receptors originated from an adult in good health.

The V gene is TRBV6-2 or TRBV6-3, the J gene TRBJ1-2; D not resolved. V dropped 0 bases and J dropped 1 base, with 9 bases sitting between them. The CDR3 totals 15 residues. CDR1 MNHEY and CDR2 SVGEGT come from the germline V gene. For the CDR3, the DNA is TGTGCCAGCAGTTACTCGATCGGGGATAACTATGGCTACACCTTC. Protein sequence: CASSYSIGDNYGYTF.

CDR3 sequence (DNA): TGCGCCAGCACCAAGGACAGAGAGAATGAAAAACTGTTTTTT. Translation gives CASTKDRENEKLFF. The V call is TRBV5-1, the J call TRBJ1-4; D perhaps matches TRBD1 (6 bases). The CDR3 is made up of 14 amino acids. Germline assignment: CDR1 SGHRS and CDR2 YFSETQ. Trimming pared 6 bases from V and 5 bases from J, leaving 14 bases between.

This chain connects TRBV3-1 (or the pseudogene TRBV3-2) to TRBJ1-4, with a weak D call TRBD1 (6 bases). Trimming removed 4 bases at V and 0 bases at J, with 12 bases between. The length of the CDR3 is 16 residues. Germline loops: CDR1 LGHDT, CDR2 YNNKEL (reference sequence). CDR3 sequence (DNA): TGTGCCAGCAGCCCAGGGGAGGTTTCAACTAATGAAAAACTGTTTTTT. As protein: CASSPGEVSTNEKLFF.

The table lists this clone with a count of one. Germline is not matched at one junction end, which may reflect a read error. The V gene is TRBV18, the J gene TRBJ2-1, with D perhaps TRBD2 (5 bases). Germline CDR1 reads KGHSH; CDR2 reads LQKENI. The CDR3 has 15 residues. CDR3 residues: CATSPGRVSYNEQFF. CDR3 DNA: TGTGCCACCTCACCCGGGCGGGTCTCCTACAATGAGCAGTTCTTC.

In DNA, the CDR3 is TGTGCGGGAAGCGGTCGGCCAGATCGATGGGGCTCGTACGAGCAGTACTTC. Residues: CAGSGRPDRWGSYEQYF. The genes are TRBV28 and TRBJ2-7, with D perhaps being TRBD1 or TRBD2 (5 bases each). Per the germline V gene, CDR1 is MDHEN and CDR2 is SYDVKM. The CDR3 length is 17 residues.

The chain carries TRBV5-6 and TRBJ1-2; unclear D gene. Germline lookup yields CDR1 SGHDT and CDR2 YYEEEE. This CDR3 is 14 amino acids long. Trimming took 0 bases from V and 5 from J, leaving 11 bases between them. CDR3 sequence: CASSLGQDQYGYTF. DNA of the CDR3: TGTGCCAGCAGCTTGGGCCAGGATCAATATGGCTACACCTTC.

The table lists this clone with a count of one. The chain is built from TRBV6-5 and TRBJ2-3; D gene unclear. Germline CDR1 MNHEY, CDR2 SVGAGI. V was cut by 2 bases and J by 1 base, with 7 bases left in between. The CDR3 runs to 14 residues. CDR3 sequence reads: CASSYRPRTDTQYF. The CDR3 DNA is TGTGCCAGCAGTTACCGGCCCCGCACAGATACGCAGTATTTT.

The V and J genes are TRBV5-8 and TRBJ1-1, with 10 bases fitting TRBD1. Trimming at V came to 5 bases and at J to 3 bases, leaving 7 bases not matched to a gene. Germline loops: CDR1 SGHTS, CDR2 YDEGEE. This CDR3 is 15 amino acids long. This CDR3 reads CASRDPGQGYTEAFF. CDR3 DNA sequence: TGTGCCAGCAGGGATCCGGGACAGGGGTACACTGAAGCTTTCTTT.

The chain has TRBV30 and TRBJ2-6, with D possibly being TRBD1 (6 bases). Looked up from germline, CDR1 is GTSNPN and CDR2 is SVGIG (reference sequence). The CDR3 is 16 residues long. Deletions cut 4 bases from V and 4 bases from J, with 17 bases between. The CDR3, as DNA: TGTGCCTGGAATCAGGGGCCCTCTCTCGGGGCCAACGTCCTGACTTTC. It yields the protein CAWNQGPSLGANVLTF.

The chain joins TRBV15 to TRBJ2-5, with 9 bases matching TRBD1. The CDR3 spans 14 residues. With V trimmed by 1 base and J by 4 bases, 1 base remained unmatched. CDR1 is LNHNV, CDR2 YYDKDF, per germline (reference sequence). CDR3 loop: CATSRAQGAETQYF. CDR3 nucleotides: TGTGCCACCAGCAGAGCACAGGGGGCAGAGACCCAGTACTTC.

The count of this clone is one. The rearrangement uses TRBV15 and TRBJ2-7; 9 bases line up with TRBD1. This CDR3 spans 16 amino acids. J lost 3 bases, V lost 1 base, and 7 bases had no gene match. Germline CDR1 reads LNHNV; CDR2 reads YYDKDF (reference sequence). The CDR3 nucleotides are TGTGCCACCAGCAGAGGGTGGACAGGGGCCAGCTACGAGCAGTACTTC. Encoded protein: CATSRGWTGASYEQYF.

The J gene is TRBJ1-3, the V gene TRBV7-9; D is unclear. Germline V gene data show CDR1 as SEHNR and CDR2 as FQNEAQ (reference sequence). The CDR3 totals 15 residues. The V end lost 4 bases, the J end lost 0 bases, and 10 bases lay between the germline ends. The CDR3 DNA reads TGTGCCAGCAGCTCGAACGTAATCTCTGGAAACACCATATATTTT. Translated: CASSSNVISGNTIYF.

This clone was counted a few times. The gene calls are TRBV30 and TRBJ1-1; D gene ambiguous. This CDR3 has 10 residues. Germline V gene data show CDR1 as GTSNPN and CDR2 as SVGIG (reference sequence). The V gene lost 7 bases and the J gene lost 0 bases, with 3 bases spanning the gap. The CDR3, as DNA: TGTGCCTCTTTGAACACTGAAGCTTTCTTT. It translates to CASLNTEAFF.

The chain joins TRBV7-8 to TRBJ1-1; 8 positions agree with TRBD1. CDR3 length equals 15 residues. Trimming removed 5 bases from V and 1 base from J; junction bases left unmatched: 6. Germline-derived CDR1 and CDR2 are SGHVS and FQNEAQ. CDR3 nucleotides: TGTGCCAGCAGCCCCTGGACAGGGAGGAACACTGAAGCTTTCTTT. This gives the protein CASSPWTGRNTEAFF. Full variable domain (outside the CDR3, taken from reference TRBV7-8 and TRBJ1-1): GAGVSQSPRYKVAKRGQDVALRCDPISGHVSLFWYQQALGQGPEFLTYFQNEAQLDKSGLPSDRFFAERPEGSVSTLKIQRTQQEDSAVYLCASSPWTGRNTEAFFGQGTRLTVV.

The chain joins TRBV6-5 to TRBJ1-6, with TRBD1 identical over 11 bases. Germline assignment: CDR1 MNHEY and CDR2 SVGAGI. V trimming: 6 bases; J trimming: 9 bases; junction bases outside the gene matches: 7. The length of the CDR3 is 15 residues. CDR3 residues: CASSQSGTGGSPLHF. In DNA form, the CDR3 reads TGTGCCAGCAGCCAATCCGGGACAGGGGGTTCACCCCTCCACTTT.

The chain uses TRBV10-1 and TRBJ2-7; D gene unclear. CDR1 is WNHNN, CDR2 SYGVQD, per germline (reference sequence). This CDR3 comprises 15 residues. V gave up 3 bases and J gave up 2 bases, with 14 bases separating them. CDR3 in DNA: TGCGCCAGCAGTGATCCGGGCGCCGCTCCCTACGAGCAGTACTTC. Translation gives CASSDPGAAPYEQYF.

V gene TRBV4-2 combines with J gene TRBJ1-4; unclear D gene. CDR1 LGHNA and CDR2 YNFKEQ come from the germline V gene. The V end lost 5 bases, the J end lost 6 bases, and 22 bases lay between the germline ends. The CDR3 sequence is 17 residues long. CDR3 loop: CASSADFSKGGYEKLFF. Written as DNA, the CDR3 is TGTGCCAGCAGCGCTGATTTCTCTAAAGGCGGCTATGAAAAACTGTTTTTT.

Points on this clone: Distinct nucleotide sequences in the sample also encode this CDR3. The chain links TRBV18 to TRBJ1-1, with 8 positions matching TRBD1. After removal of 3 bases from V and 4 bases from J, the junction contained 1 base not matched to a gene. The CDR3 sequence is 13 residues long. Germline V gene lookup returns CDR1 KGHSH and CDR2 LQKENI. Here the CDR3 reads CASSPTGGTEAFF. The DNA of the CDR3 is TGTGCCAGCTCACCTACAGGGGGCACTGAAGCTTTCTTT.

This chain uses TRBV4-1 with TRBJ1-1, with D possibly being TRBD1 (5 bases). Between the trimmed V and J ends, which lost 0 bases and 0 bases, there was a span of 14 bases. Germline V gene lookup returns CDR1 MGHRA and CDR2 YSYEKL. The CDR3 totals 17 residues. CDR3 in amino acids: CASSQDPRGLMNTEAFF. CDR3 nucleotides: TGCGCCAGCAGCCAAGATCCCCGGGGACTCATGAACACTGAAGCTTTCTTT.

CDR3 bases: TGTGCCAGCAAAGGGGGGAATTACAATGAGCAGTTCTTC. It codes for CASKGGNYNEQFF. V gene TRBV2 combines with J gene TRBJ2-1; D might be TRBD1 or TRBD2, each matching 6 bases. V shed 7 bases and J shed 4 bases, with 11 bases lying between them. This CDR3 region has 13 residues. Germline V gene lookup returns CDR1 SNHLY and CDR2 FYNNEI.

This sequence joins TRBV14 and TRBJ1-5; D is uncertain. CDR3 length equals 13 residues. V lost 3 bases to trimming and J lost 3 bases, with 6 bases between them. Germline V lookup: CDR1 SGHDN, CDR2 FVKESK. The CDR3 bases are TGTGCCAGCAGCCAGAACCACAATCAGCCCCAGCATTTT. Its protein is CASSQNHNQPQHF. Full variable domain (rest looked up from reference TRBV14 and TRBJ1-5): EAGVTQFPSHSVIEKGQTVTLRCDPISGHDNLYWYRRVMGKEIKFLLHFVKESKQDESGMPNNRFLAERTGGTYSTLKVQPAELEDSGVYFCASSQNHNQPQHFGDGTRLSIL.

This clone was observed once. Other DNA sequences in the same sample also yield this CDR3. The rearrangement links TRBV6-6 to TRBJ1-1, with D possibly TRBD1 on 5 matching bases. CDR1 and CDR2 from the germline V gene are MNHNY and SVGAGI (reference sequence). CDR3 length equals 13 residues. The V and J ends lost 6 bases and 1 base respectively, with 9 bases between them. In DNA, the CDR3 is TGTGCCAGCAGCCCCGGGGGGAACACTGAAGCTTTCTTT. Its protein is CASSPGGNTEAFF.

Worth noting for this clone: Other DNA sequences from this sample encode an identical CDR3 as well. The chain uses TRBV29-1 and TRBJ1-1; no firm D call. This CDR3 has 10 residues. The V gene lost 4 bases and the J gene lost 1 base, with 1 base spanning the gap. The germline CDR1 and CDR2 sequences are SQVTM and ANQGSEA. The CDR3 DNA reads TGCAGCGTTGGGAACACTGAAGCTTTCTTT. Translating gives CSVGNTEAFF.

The chain has TRBV5-4 and TRBJ1-3; D is uncertain. V lost 0 bases and J 0 bases, leaving 10 bases between the germline ends. The CDR3 has 16 residues. The V gene's germline CDR1 is SGHNT and CDR2 YYREEE (reference sequence). In DNA, the CDR3 is TGTGCCAGCAGCTTGGACGCGGCCTACTCTGGAAACACCATATATTTT. Residues: CASSLDAAYSGNTIYF.

The J gene is TRBJ1-3, the V gene TRBV3-1 (or the pseudogene TRBV3-2); D not resolved. Trimming took 3 bases from V and 0 from J, leaving 9 bases between them. The V gene's germline CDR1 is LGHDT and CDR2 YNNKEL (reference sequence). The length of the CDR3 is 15 residues. CDR3 coding DNA: TGTGCCAGCAGCCAGTTATCCGCCTCTGGAAACACCATATATTTT. Its protein is CASSQLSASGNTIYF.

This chain uses TRBV14 with TRBJ2-6; D perhaps matches TRBD1 (6 bases). V was shortened by 8 bases and J by 2 bases, with 13 bases between the two germline ends. In germline, CDR1 is SGHDN, CDR2 FVKESK. The CDR3 extends over 15 amino acids. CDR3 DNA sequence: TGTGCCAGCCGTCCCGCAGGGGCTGGGGCCAACGTCCTGACTTTC. It specifies CASRPAGAGANVLTF.